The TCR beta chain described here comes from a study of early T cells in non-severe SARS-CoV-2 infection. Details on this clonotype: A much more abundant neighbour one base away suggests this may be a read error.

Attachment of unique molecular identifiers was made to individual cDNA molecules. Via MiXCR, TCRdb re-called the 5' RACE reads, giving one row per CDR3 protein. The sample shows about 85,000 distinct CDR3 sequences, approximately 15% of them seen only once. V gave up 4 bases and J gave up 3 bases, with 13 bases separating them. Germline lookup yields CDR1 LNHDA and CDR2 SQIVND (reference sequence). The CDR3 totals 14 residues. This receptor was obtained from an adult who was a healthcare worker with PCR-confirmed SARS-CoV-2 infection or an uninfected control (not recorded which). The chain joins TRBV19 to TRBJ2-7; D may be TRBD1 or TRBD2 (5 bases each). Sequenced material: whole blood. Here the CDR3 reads CASSTRGRYYEQYF. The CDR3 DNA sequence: TGTGCCAGTAGTACCCGGGGACGGTACTACGAGCAGTACTTC. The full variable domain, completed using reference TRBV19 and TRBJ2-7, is DGGITQSPKYLFRKEGQNVTLSCEQNLNHDAMYWYRQDPGQGLRLIYYSQIVNDFQKGDIAEGYSVSREKKESFPLTVTSAQKNPTAFYLCASSTRGRYYEQYFGPGTRLTVT.